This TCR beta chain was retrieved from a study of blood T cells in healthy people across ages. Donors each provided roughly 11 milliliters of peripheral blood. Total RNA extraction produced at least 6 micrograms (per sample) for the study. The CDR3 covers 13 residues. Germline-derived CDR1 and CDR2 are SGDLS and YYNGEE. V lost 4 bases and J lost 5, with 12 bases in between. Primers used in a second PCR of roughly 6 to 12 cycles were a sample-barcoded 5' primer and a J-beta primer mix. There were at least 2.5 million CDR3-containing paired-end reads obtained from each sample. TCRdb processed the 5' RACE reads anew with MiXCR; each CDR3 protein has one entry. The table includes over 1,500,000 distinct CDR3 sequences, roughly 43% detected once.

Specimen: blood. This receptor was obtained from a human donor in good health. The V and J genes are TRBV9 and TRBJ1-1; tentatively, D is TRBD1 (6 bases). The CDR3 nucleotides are TGTGCCAGCAGCCCTACAGGGTGGACTGAAGCTTTCTTT. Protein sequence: CASSPTGWTEAFF.